Presented here are 11 T cell receptor beta chains from one specimen sequenced in a study of CD8 T cells in ankylosing spondylitis. A single record per CDR3 protein comes from TCRdb applying MiXCR to the 5' RACE reads. Here the sample spans approximately 400,000 distinct CDR3 sequences, more than 25% being singletons. No antigen is known for these receptors. Points from the study as a whole: Seemingly characteristic of ankylosing spondylitis blood was a TCR beta motif consisting of eight highly homologous variants.

The source material was blood, either unsorted or a sorted T cell fraction (not recorded which). The receptors derive from a male donor with ankylosing spondylitis.

The V call is TRBV27, the J call TRBJ2-7; D gene ambiguous. The CDR3 has 13 amino acids. Per germline, CDR1 MNHEY and CDR2 SMNVEV (reference sequence). The ends were cut back, 8 bases at V and 5 bases at J, with 16 bases in the middle. CDR3 amino acids: CASGVRPRHEQYF. DNA for the CDR3: TGTGCCAGCGGGGTCAGACCGAGGCACGAGCAGTACTTC.

The chain joins TRBV7-8 to TRBJ2-7; TRBD1 agrees at 7 bases. The CDR3 extends over 13 amino acids. The V gene's germline CDR1 is SGHVS and CDR2 FQNEAQ. The junction had 7 bases not matched to a gene; V was cut back by 5 bases and J by 6 bases. CDR3 residues: CASSRQGDSEQYV. In DNA, the CDR3 is TGTGCCAGCAGCCGACAGGGTGATAGCGAGCAGTACGTC.

This chain uses TRBV20-1 with TRBJ1-5; D perhaps matches TRBD1 (5 bases). Germline CDR1 DFQATT, CDR2 SNEGSKA (reference sequence). This CDR3 comprises 14 residues. Trimming took off 6 bases at V and 5 bases at J, with 17 bases between the two ends. The CDR3 DNA reads TGCAGTGCCCAACAGGCCATTATCGATCAGCCCCAGCATTTT. Residues: CSAQQAIIDQPQHF.

This clonotype was picked up a small number of times. The rearrangement links TRBV7-9 to TRBJ1-5, with TRBD1 as a possible D gene (6 bases). The V gene lost 4 bases and the J gene lost 4 bases, with 11 bases spanning the gap. This CDR3 comprises 14 residues. Germline values: CDR1 SEHNR, CDR2 FQNEAQ (reference sequence). The CDR3 coding sequence is TGTGCCAGCAGCTCGGGACATCCTAATCAGCCCCAGCATTTT. Protein product: CASSSGHPNQPQHF.

This clonotype has just a few counts. The rearrangement links TRBV6-1 to TRBJ1-2, with D hard to call. Trimming removed 2 bases at V and 3 bases at J, with 13 bases between. Germline lookup yields CDR1 MNHNS and CDR2 SASEGT. This CDR3 comprises 15 residues. The CDR3 region has the DNA TGTGCCAGCAGTGAATCGTACCCCGGGGACTATGGCTACACCTTC. Amino acid sequence: CASSESYPGDYGYTF.

The chain has TRBV20-1 and TRBJ2-5; D is possibly TRBD1 (6 bases). Deletions cut 3 bases from V and 1 base from J, with 9 bases between. Germline V gives CDR1 DFQATT, CDR2 SNEGSKA (reference sequence). The CDR3 consists of 13 residues. The CDR3 region is CSARWTVQETQYF. The CDR3 nucleotides read TGCAGTGCTAGGTGGACAGTCCAAGAGACCCAGTACTTC.

This clonotype appeared a few times. The chain couples TRBV5-5 to TRBJ1-1, with D unresolved. This CDR3 is 14 amino acids long. V lost 2 bases to trimming and J lost 5 bases, with 13 bases between them. Germline lookup yields CDR1 SGHKS and CDR2 YYEKEE (reference sequence). The CDR3, as DNA: TGTGCCAGCAGCTTTGGAACGTCTAGGACTGAAGCTTTCTTT. Translated: CASSFGTSRTEAFF.

This clonotype appeared a few times. The chain links TRBV20-1 to TRBJ1-2, with 7 bases that match TRBD1. The CDR3 spans 13 residues. V dropped 7 bases and J dropped 5; count of bases not matched to a gene: 10. CDR1 is DFQATT and CDR2 is SNEGSKA in the germline V gene (reference sequence). The CDR3: CSVRTGTAYGYTF. In nucleotides, the CDR3 is TGCAGTGTTAGGACTGGGACAGCGTATGGCTACACCTTC.

The chain carries TRBV20-1 and TRBJ2-3; unclear D gene. The V and J ends lost 3 bases and 2 bases respectively, with 12 bases between them. This CDR3 region has 14 residues. From germline, CDR1 is DFQATT and CDR2 SNEGSKA (reference sequence). In DNA form, the CDR3 reads TGCAGTGCTAGTGACTTGTACTCCACAGATACGCAGTATTTT. This codes for CSASDLYSTDTQYF.

This clonotype was recorded a few times. The rearrangement uses TRBV24-1 and TRBJ2-1, with D unresolved. The CDR3 has 15 amino acids. V was shortened by 1 base and J by 5 bases, with 11 bases between the two germline ends. CDR1 is KGHDR and CDR2 is SFDVKD in the germline V gene. In DNA, the CDR3 is TGTGCCACCAGTGATTTAGCCATGGCCCACAATGAGCAGTTCTTC. It yields the protein CATSDLAMAHNEQFF.

V gene TRBV11-2 combines with J gene TRBJ1-2, with D unresolved. Trimming removed 7 bases at V and 0 bases at J, with 21 bases between. Germline V lookup: CDR1 SGHAT, CDR2 FQNNGV. The CDR3 runs to 17 residues. CDR3 sequence: CASTLGPTLRANYGYTF. The CDR3 DNA is TGTGCCAGCACCCTAGGGCCCACTCTGAGGGCTAACTATGGCTACACCTTC.